This TCR beta chain was captured by sequencing in a study of cytomegalovirus exposure and HLA in healthy donors. This clone has just one count. Its antigen is still unknown. Sequenced by immunoSEQ multiplex PCR; TCRdb stores in-frame clones only, minus some. Of about 150,000 clones listed, more than 85% are singletons. CDR1 MRHNA and CDR2 SNTAGT come from the germline V gene. The CDR3 covers 16 residues. V dropped 4 bases and J dropped 7 bases, with 20 bases sitting between them. Findings and caveats of the study: Despite most TCR sequences being rare, some public TCRs occurred in many donors. In vitro data verified three CMV-associated chains as specific for CMV antigens. Reportedly, cytomegalovirus status was diagnosed with high sensitivity and specificity. There were fewer than 200 TCR beta chains listed as cytomegalovirus-associated.

The V call is TRBV6-4, the J call TRBJ2-1, with D possibly matching TRBD2 (6 bases). The TCR originated in a young man in good health and CMV-seronegative. Sequenced sample: PBMCs. The CDR3 region is CASSVTLAWGINEQFF. The CDR3 DNA sequence: TGTGCCAGCAGTGTAACCCTAGCGTGGGGAATAAATGAGCAGTTCTTC.